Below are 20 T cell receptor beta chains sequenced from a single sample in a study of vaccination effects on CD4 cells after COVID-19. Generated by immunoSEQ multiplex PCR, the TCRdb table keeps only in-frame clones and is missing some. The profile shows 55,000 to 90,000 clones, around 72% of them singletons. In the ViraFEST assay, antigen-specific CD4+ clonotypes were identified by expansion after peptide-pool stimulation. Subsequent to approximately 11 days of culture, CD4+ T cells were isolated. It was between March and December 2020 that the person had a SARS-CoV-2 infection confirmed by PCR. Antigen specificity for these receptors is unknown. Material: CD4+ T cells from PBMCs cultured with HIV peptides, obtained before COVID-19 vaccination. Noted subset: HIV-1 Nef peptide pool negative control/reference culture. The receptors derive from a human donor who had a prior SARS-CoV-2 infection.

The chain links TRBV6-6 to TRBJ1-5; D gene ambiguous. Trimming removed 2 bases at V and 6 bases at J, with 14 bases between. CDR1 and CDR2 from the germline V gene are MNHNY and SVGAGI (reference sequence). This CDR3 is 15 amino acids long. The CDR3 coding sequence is TGTGCCAGCAGTTACGGGCAGACGGTCGCTCAGCCCCAGCATTTT. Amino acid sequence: CASSYGQTVAQPQHF.

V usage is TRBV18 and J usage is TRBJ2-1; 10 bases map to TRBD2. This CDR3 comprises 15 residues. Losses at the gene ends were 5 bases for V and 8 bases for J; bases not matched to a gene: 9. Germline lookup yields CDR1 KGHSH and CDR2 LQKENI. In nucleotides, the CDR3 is TGTGCCAGCTCAATAACTAGCGGGGCGCTCGATGAGCAGTTCTTC. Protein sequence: CASSITSGALDEQFF.

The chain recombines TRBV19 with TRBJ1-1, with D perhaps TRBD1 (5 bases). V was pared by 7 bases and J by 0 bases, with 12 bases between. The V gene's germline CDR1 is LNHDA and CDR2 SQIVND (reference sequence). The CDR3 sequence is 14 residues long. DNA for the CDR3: TGTGCCAGTAAGAGGGGAGGGATGAACACTGAAGCTTTCTTT. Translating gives CASKRGGMNTEAFF.

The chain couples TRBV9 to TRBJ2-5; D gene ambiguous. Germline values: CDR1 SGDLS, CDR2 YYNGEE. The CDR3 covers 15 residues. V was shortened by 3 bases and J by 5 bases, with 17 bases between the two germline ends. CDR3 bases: TGTGCCAGCAGCGCCCACTTATCCCCGAGGGAGACCCAGTACTTC. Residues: CASSAHLSPRETQYF.

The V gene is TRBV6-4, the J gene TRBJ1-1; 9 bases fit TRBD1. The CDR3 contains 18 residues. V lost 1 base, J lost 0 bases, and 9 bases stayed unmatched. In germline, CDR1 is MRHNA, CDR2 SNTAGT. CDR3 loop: CASSDYDRGENMNTEAFF. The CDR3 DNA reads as TGTGCCAGCAGTGACTACGACAGGGGGGAGAACATGAACACTGAAGCTTTCTTT.

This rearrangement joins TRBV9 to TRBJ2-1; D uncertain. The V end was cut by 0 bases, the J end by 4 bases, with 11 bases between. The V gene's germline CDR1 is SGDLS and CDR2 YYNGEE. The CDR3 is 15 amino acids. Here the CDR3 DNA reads TGTGCCAGCAGCGTAGCGGCAGCTTCTTACAATGAGCAGTTCTTC. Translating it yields CASSVAAASYNEQFF.

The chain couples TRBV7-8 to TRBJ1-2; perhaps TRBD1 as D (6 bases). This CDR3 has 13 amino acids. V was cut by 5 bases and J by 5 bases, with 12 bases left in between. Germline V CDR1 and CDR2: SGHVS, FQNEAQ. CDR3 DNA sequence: TGTGCCAGCAGCCACAGGGAACTTTATGGCTACACCTTC. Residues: CASSHRELYGYTF.

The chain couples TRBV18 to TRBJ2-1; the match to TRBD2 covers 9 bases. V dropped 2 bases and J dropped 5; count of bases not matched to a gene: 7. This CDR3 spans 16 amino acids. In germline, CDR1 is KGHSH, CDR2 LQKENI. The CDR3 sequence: CASSPRLAGLDNEQFF. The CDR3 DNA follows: TGTGCCAGCTCACCAAGGCTAGCGGGACTCGACAATGAGCAGTTCTTC.

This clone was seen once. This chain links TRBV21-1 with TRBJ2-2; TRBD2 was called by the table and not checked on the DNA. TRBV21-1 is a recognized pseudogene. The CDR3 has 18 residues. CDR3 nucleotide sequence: TGTGCCAGCAGCGAACGGACTAGCGGGAGGACGAACACCGGGGAGCTGTTTTTT. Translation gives CASSERTSGRTNTGELFF.

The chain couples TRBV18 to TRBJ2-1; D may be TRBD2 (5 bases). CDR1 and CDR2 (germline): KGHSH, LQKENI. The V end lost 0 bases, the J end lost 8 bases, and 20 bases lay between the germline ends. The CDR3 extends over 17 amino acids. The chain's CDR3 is CASSPPIPSEGGDEQFF. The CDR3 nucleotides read TGTGCCAGCTCACCACCTATCCCGAGCGAGGGTGGGGATGAGCAGTTCTTC. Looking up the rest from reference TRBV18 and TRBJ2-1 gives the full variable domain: NAGVMQNPRHLVRRRGQEARLRCSPMKGHSHVYWYRQLPEEGLKFMVYLQKENIIDESGMPKERFSAEFPKEGPSILRIQQVVRGDSAAYFCASSPPIPSEGGDEQFFGPGTRLTVL.

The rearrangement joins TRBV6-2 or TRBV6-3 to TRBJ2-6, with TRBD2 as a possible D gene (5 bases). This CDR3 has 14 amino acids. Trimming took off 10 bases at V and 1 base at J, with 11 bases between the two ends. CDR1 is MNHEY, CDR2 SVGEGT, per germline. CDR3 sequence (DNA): TGTGCCATCAGCGGTGGGTCTGGGGCCAACGTCCTGACTTTC. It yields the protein CAISGGSGANVLTF.

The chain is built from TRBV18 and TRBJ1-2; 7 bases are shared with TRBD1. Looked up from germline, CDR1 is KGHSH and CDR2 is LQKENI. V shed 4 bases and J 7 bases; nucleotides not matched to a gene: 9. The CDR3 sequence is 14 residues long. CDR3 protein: CASSLTDRDLGYTF. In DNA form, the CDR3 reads TGTGCCAGCTCACTCACCGACAGGGACCTTGGCTACACCTTC.

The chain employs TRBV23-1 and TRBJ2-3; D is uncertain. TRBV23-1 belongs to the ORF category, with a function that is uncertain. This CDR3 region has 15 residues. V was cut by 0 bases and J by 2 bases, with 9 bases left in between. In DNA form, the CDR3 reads TGCGCCAGCAGTCAATCTAACGGATCCACAGATACGCAGTATTTT. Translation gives CASSQSNGSTDTQYF.

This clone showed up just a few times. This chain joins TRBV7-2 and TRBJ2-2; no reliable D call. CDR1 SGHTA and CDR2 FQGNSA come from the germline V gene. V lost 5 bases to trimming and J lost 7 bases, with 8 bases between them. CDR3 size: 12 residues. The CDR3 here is CASSVYRGELFF. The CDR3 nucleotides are TGTGCCAGCAGCGTCTACCGCGGGGAGCTGTTTTTT.

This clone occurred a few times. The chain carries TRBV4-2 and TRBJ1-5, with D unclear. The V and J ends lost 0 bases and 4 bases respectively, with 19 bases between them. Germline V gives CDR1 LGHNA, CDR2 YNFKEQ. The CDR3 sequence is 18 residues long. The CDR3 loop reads CASSQDVGSLTKNQPQHF. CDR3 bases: TGTGCCAGCAGCCAAGATGTGGGGAGTTTAACAAAAAATCAGCCCCAGCATTTT.

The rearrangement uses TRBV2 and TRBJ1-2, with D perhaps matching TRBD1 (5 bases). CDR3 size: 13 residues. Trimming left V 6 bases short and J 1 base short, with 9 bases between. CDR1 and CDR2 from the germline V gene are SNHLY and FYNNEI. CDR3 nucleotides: TGTGCCAGCAGGGGGGACGGTAACTATGGCTACACCTTC. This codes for CASRGDGNYGYTF.

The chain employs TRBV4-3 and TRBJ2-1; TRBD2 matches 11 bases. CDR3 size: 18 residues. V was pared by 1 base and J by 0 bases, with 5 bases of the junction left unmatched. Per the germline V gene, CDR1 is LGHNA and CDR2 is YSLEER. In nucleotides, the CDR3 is TGCGCCAGCAGCCAAGGGACTAGCGGGCCTAGCTCCTACAATGAGCAGTTCTTC. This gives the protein CASSQGTSGPSSYNEQFF.

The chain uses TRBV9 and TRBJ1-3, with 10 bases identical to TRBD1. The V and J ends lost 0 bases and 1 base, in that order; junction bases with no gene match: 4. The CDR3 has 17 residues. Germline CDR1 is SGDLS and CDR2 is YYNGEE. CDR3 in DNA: TGTGCCAGCAGCGTAGTGGGACAGGGGATATCTGGAAACACCATATATTTT. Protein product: CASSVVGQGISGNTIYF.

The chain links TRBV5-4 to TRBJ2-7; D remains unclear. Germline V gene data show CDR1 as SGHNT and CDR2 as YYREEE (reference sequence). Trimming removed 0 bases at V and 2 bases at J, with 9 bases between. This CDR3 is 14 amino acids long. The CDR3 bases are TGTGCCAGCAGCTTGGCCGGCCGGGCCTACGAGCAGTACTTC. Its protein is CASSLAGRAYEQYF.

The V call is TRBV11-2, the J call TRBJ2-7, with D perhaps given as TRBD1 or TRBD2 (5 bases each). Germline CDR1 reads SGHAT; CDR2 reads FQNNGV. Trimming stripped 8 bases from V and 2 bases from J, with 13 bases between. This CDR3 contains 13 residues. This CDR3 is CASAGGPTYEQYF. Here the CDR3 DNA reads TGTGCCAGCGCTGGGGGTCCGACCTACGAGCAGTACTTC.